A single sample is the source of the 14 T cell receptor beta chains below, sequenced in a study of T cells after yellow fever vaccination. TCRdb reprocessed the 5' RACE reads with MiXCR, giving one entry per CDR3 protein. The sample yields under 70,000 distinct CDR3 sequences, more than 5.5% seen once. The sample here was CD8+ T cells sorted from PBMCs, taken on the day of the first yellow fever vaccination. The receptors come from a man aged 18 to 29 who received the YFV17D yellow fever vaccine.

This chain joins TRBV3-1 and TRBJ1-6; 8 bases fit TRBD1. CDR1 and CDR2 from the germline V gene are LGHDT and YNNKEL (reference sequence). With 1 base clipped from V and 10 bases from J, the junction kept 9 bases outside the gene matches. The CDR3 is made up of 16 amino acids. The DNA for the CDR3 is TGTGCCAGCAGCCAAGGCCAGGACAGGGAACGATCACCCCTCCACTTT. This encodes CASSQGQDRERSPLHF.

There are many counts of this clonotype. The gene calls are TRBV29-1 and TRBJ1-1, with 7 bases fitting TRBD1. The germline V gene encodes CDR1 SQVTM and CDR2 ANQGSEA. Trimming removed 5 bases from V and 5 bases from J; junction bases left unmatched: 11. The CDR3 runs 14 residues. The DNA of the CDR3 is TGCAGCGTTAGAGGACAGGCCGGGCGAACTGAAGCTTTCTTT. Translated, it gives CSVRGQAGRTEAFF. The full variable domain, completed using reference TRBV29-1 and TRBJ1-1, is SAVISQKPSRDICQRGTSLTIQCQVDSQVTMMFWYRQQPGQSLTLIATANQGSEATYESGFVIDKFPISRPNLTFSTLTVSNMSPEDSSIYLCSVRGQAGRTEAFFGQGTRLTVV.

In its sample, this clonotype was seen a few times. The chain combines TRBV4-3 with TRBJ2-1; the match to TRBD1 covers 10 bases. The germline gives CDR1 LGHNA, CDR2 YSLEER. The J segment lost 9 bases and the V segment lost 4 bases, leaving 9 bases of the junction unmatched. The CDR3 covers 15 residues. The CDR3 DNA sequence: TGCGCCAGCAGCCCAGGGACAGGGGTCCGGCTTGAGCAGTTCTTC. It codes for CASSPGTGVRLEQFF.

In its sample, this clonotype was seen a few times. This chain connects TRBV10-3 to TRBJ1-6; 10 nucleotides match TRBD1. This CDR3 has 17 residues. Germline V CDR1 and CDR2: ENHRY, SYGVKD. V shed 4 bases and J 7 bases; nucleotides not matched to a gene: 10. CDR3 sequence (DNA): TGTGCCATCAGTGCCCAGGGACAGGGGCCGATGAATTCACCCCTCCACTTT. Its protein is CAISAQGQGPMNSPLHF.

This clonotype was picked up many times. V usage is TRBV5-1 and J usage is TRBJ2-7; D might be TRBD2 (6 bases). Trimming pared 1 base from V and 0 bases from J, leaving 8 bases between. CDR1 and CDR2 from the germline V gene are SGHRS and YFSETQ. This CDR3 spans 14 amino acids. The CDR3 loop is CASSLTGDSYEQYV. Written as DNA, the CDR3 is TGCGCCAGCAGCTTGACGGGGGACTCCTACGAGCAGTACGTC.

This clonotype has a count of ten or more. This chain uses TRBV6-2 or TRBV6-3 with TRBJ2-5; D call uncertain. Looked up from germline, CDR1 is MNHEY and CDR2 is SVGEGT. V dropped 2 bases and J dropped 2 bases, with 6 bases sitting between them. This CDR3 region has 13 residues. The CDR3 nucleotides read TGTGCCAGCAGTTACAGGGAACAAGAGACCCAGTACTTC. This encodes CASSYREQETQYF.

In this sample, this clonotype turned up many times. V and J are TRBV3-1 and TRBJ1-5, with a possible D match to TRBD1 (5 bases). The V and J ends lost 0 bases and 7 bases respectively, with 13 bases between them. CDR1 and CDR2 from the germline V gene are LGHDT and YNNKEL (reference sequence). The CDR3 is made up of 15 amino acids. The CDR3 sequence is CASSQESGRDQPQHF. The CDR3 DNA reads TGTGCCAGCAGCCAAGAGTCAGGGAGGGACCAGCCCCAGCATTTT. The full variable domain, its missing parts supplied by reference TRBV3-1 and TRBJ1-5, is DTAVSQTPKYLVTQMGNDKSIKCEQNLGHDTMYWYKQDSKKFLKIMFSYNNKELIINETVPNRFSPKSPDKAHLNLHINSLELGDSAVYFCASSQESGRDQPQHFGDGTRLSIL.

This clonotype was observed many times. V usage is TRBV4-1 and J usage is TRBJ2-7; D is ambiguous. The CDR3 is 13 amino acids. The germline V gene has CDR1 MGHRA and CDR2 YSYEKL. V gave up 6 bases and J gave up 5 bases, with 14 bases separating them. The CDR3 DNA reads as TGCGCCAGCAGGTCTCAAACTTGGGACGAGCAGTACTTC. This translates into CASRSQTWDEQYF.

This clonotype appeared many times. V usage is TRBV6-5 and J usage is TRBJ2-1, with D possibly being TRBD1 or TRBD2 (5 bases each). Trimming removed 0 bases at V and 9 bases at J, with 15 bases between. Germline loops: CDR1 MNHEY, CDR2 SVGAGI. The CDR3 length is 15 residues. The CDR3 is CASSYSGPGPGEQFF. The CDR3, as DNA: TGTGCCAGCAGTTACTCGGGACCGGGACCGGGTGAGCAGTTCTTC.

This chain joins TRBV7-9 and TRBJ2-1; D ambiguous. The germline gives CDR1 SEHNR, CDR2 FQNEAQ (reference sequence). V gave up 5 bases and J gave up 0 bases, with 17 bases separating them. This CDR3 has 17 residues. The CDR3 sequence is CASSLRVRPSSYNEQFF. For the CDR3, the DNA is TGTGCCAGCAGCCTACGGGTCAGGCCGAGCTCCTACAATGAGCAGTTCTTC.

CDR3 amino acids: CASSSEEAVRGYTF. The CDR3, as DNA: TGTGCCAGCAGCTCCGAAGAAGCGGTGCGGGGCTACACCTTC. The genes are TRBV12-3 or TRBV12-4 and TRBJ1-2, with no clear D. V shed 6 bases and J shed 8 bases, with 19 bases lying between them. CDR3 length: 14 amino acids.

Many counts were recorded for this clonotype. This chain links TRBV3-1 with TRBJ1-1; possibly TRBD1 for D (5 bases). Trimming stripped 3 bases from V and 0 bases from J, with 14 bases between. Germline CDR1 reads LGHDT; CDR2 reads YNNKEL (reference sequence). The CDR3 has 16 residues. CDR3 bases: TGTGCCAGCAGCCAGCTCTTCGGGACGGTGAACACTGAAGCTTTCTTT. Translation: CASSQLFGTVNTEAFF.

This clonotype was detected only a few times. The gene calls are TRBV19 and TRBJ2-3, with D uncertain. The CDR3 runs to 14 residues. V lost 6 bases, J lost 2 bases, and 12 bases lay in between. CDR1 and CDR2 from the germline V gene are LNHDA and SQIVND (reference sequence). DNA of the CDR3: TGTGCCAGTAGCGAGTTGAGTCTCACAGATACGCAGTATTTT. Protein product: CASSELSLTDTQYF.

This clonotype occurred many times. In nucleotides, the CDR3 is TGTGCCAGCAGTTTAGCGGGGGGGATGAATGAGCAGTTCTTC. This translates into CASSLAGGMNEQFF. The chain joins TRBV12-3 or TRBV12-4 to TRBJ2-1; 7 nucleotides align to TRBD2. The CDR3 loop spans 14 amino acids. The junction had 3 bases not matched to a gene; V was cut back by 0 bases and J by 7 bases.